This TCR beta chain emerged from a study of cytomegalovirus exposure and HLA in healthy donors. Assay: immunoSEQ multiplex PCR; the TCRdb copy retains only in-frame clones and omits some. The sample has tens of thousands of clones, 90% to 95% seen once. Broader study findings: Cytomegalovirus association was assigned to about 150 TCR beta chains. CMV antigen specificity was confirmed in vitro for a few CMV-associated chains.

Notes on this clone: Its antigen is unidentified.

This receptor was taken from a woman between 18 and 30 years old in good health and CMV-seronegative. The sequenced sample was PBMCs.

CDR3 in amino acids: CASSRGGTNEKLFF. The CDR3 bases are TGCGCCAGCAGTAGGGGAGGAACTAATGAAAAACTGTTTTTT. This sequence joins TRBV5-1 and TRBJ1-4, with a weak D call TRBD1 (5 bases). Germline V gene sequence: CDR1 SGHRS, CDR2 YFSETQ. Trimming cost V 5 bases and J 1 base, with 9 bases left between them. The CDR3 is 14 residues long.